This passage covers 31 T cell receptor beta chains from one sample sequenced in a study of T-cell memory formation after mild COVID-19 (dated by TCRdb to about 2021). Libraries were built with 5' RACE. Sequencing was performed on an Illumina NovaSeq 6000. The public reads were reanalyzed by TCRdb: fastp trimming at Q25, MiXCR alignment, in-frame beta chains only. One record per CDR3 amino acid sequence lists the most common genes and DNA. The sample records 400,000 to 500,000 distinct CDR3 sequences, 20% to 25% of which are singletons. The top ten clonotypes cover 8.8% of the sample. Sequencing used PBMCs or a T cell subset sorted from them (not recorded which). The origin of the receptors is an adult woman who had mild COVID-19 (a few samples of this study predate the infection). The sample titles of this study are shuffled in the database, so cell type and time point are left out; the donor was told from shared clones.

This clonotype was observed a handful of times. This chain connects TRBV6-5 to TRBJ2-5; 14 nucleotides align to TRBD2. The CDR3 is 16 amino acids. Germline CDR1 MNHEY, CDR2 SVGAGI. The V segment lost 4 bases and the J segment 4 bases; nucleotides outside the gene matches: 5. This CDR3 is CASSSDGTSGRETQYF. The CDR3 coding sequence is TGTGCCAGCAGTTCCGATGGGACTAGCGGGAGAGAGACCCAGTACTTC.

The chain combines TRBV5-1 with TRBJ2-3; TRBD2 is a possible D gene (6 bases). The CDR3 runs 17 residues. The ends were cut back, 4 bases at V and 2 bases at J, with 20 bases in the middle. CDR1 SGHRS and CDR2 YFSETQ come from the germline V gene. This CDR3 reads CASSLGITGVSTDTQYF. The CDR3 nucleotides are TGCGCCAGCAGCCTAGGTATAACGGGGGTCTCCACAGATACGCAGTATTTT.

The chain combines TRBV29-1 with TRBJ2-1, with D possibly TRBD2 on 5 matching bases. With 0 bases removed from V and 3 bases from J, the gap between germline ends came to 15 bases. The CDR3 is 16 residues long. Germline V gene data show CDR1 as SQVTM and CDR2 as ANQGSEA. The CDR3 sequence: CSVEESEGTLYNEQFF. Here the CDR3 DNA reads TGCAGCGTTGAAGAGAGCGAGGGAACTCTCTACAATGAGCAGTTCTTC.

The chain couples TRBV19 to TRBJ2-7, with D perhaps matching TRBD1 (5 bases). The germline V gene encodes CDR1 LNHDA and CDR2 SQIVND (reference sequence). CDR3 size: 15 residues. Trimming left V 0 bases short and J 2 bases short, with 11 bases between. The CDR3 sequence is CASSIDLTDPYEQYF. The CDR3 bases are TGTGCCAGTAGTATAGATCTGACAGACCCCTACGAGCAGTACTTC.

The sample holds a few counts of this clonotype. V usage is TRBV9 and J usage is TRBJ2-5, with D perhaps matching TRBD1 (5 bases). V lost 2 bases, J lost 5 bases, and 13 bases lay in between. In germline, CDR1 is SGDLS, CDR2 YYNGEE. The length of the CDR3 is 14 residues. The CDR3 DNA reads TGTGCCAGCAGCGTGAAAGGGGCCGGGGAGACCCAGTACTTC. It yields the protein CASSVKGAGETQYF.

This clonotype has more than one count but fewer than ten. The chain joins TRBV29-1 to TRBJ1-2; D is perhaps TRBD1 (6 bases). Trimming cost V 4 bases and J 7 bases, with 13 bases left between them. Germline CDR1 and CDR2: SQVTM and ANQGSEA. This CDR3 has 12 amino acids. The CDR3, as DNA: TGCAGCGTTGGGTTGGGGGCGCGTGGCTACACCTTC. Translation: CSVGLGARGYTF.

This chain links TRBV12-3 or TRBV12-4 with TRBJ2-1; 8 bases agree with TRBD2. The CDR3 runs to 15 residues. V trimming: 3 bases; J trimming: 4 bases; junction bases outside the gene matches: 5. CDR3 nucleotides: TGTGCCAGCAGTTTCCTGGGACTAGAATACAATGAGCAGTTCTTC. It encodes CASSFLGLEYNEQFF.

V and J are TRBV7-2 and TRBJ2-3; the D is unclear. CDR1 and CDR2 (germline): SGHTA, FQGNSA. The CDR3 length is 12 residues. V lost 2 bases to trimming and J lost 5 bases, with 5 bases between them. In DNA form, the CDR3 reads TGTGCCAGCAGCTTAAAGCTAGATACGCAGTATTTT. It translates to CASSLKLDTQYF.

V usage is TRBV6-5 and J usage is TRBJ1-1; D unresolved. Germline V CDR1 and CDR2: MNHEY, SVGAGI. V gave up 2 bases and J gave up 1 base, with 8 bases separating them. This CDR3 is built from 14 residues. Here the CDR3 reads CASSYKERNTEAFF. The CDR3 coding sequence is TGTGCCAGCAGTTACAAGGAGAGGAACACTGAAGCTTTCTTT.

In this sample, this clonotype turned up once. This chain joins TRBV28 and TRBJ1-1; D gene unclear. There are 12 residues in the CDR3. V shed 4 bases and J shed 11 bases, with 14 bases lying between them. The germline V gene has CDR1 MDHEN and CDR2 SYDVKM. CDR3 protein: CASSSGTLNAFF. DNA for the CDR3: TGTGCCAGCAGTTCCGGAACACTGAATGCTTTCTTT.

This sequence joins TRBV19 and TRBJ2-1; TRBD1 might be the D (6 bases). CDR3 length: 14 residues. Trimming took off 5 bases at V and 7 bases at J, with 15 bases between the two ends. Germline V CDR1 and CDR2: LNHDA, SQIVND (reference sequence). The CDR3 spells CASSVYREGNEQFF. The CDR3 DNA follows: TGTGCCAGTAGTGTCTACAGGGAAGGGAATGAGCAGTTCTTC.

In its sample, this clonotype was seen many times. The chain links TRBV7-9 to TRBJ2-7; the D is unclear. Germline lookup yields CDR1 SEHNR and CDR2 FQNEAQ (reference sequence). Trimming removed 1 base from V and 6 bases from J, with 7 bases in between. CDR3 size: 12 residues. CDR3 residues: CASSLVSGEQYF. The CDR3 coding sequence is TGTGCCAGCAGCTTAGTCTCTGGCGAGCAGTACTTC.

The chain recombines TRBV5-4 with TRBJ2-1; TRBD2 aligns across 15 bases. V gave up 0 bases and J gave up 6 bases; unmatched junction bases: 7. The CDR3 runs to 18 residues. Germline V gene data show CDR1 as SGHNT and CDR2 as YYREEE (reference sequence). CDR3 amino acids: CASSLGGLAGGIANEQFF. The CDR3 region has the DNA TGTGCCAGCAGCTTGGGGGGACTAGCGGGAGGAATCGCCAATGAGCAGTTCTTC.

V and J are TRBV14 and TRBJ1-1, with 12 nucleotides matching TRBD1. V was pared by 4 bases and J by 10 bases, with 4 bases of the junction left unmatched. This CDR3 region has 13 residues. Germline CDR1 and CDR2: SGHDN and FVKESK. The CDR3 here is CASSPGQGAGAFF. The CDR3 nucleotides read TGTGCCAGCAGCCCGGGACAGGGGGCTGGAGCTTTCTTT.

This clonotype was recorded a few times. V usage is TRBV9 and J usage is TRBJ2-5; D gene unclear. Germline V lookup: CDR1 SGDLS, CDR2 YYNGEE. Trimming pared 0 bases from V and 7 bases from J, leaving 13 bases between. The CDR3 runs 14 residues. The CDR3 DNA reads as TGTGCCAGCAGCGTAGAGACACCCCCAGGGACCCAGTACTTC. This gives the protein CASSVETPPGTQYF. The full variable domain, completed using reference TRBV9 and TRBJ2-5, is DSGVTQTPKHLITATGQRVTLRCSPRSGDLSVYWYQQSLDQGLQFLIQYYNGEERAKGNILERFSAQQFPDLHSELNLSSLELGDSALYFCASSVETPPGTQYFGPGTRLLVL.

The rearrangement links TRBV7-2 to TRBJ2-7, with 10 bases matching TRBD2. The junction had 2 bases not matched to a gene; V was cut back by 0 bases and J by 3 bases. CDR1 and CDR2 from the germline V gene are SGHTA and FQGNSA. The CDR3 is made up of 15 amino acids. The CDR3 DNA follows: TGTGCCAGCAGCTTAGCTGCTAGCGGGAGCTACGAGCAGTACTTC. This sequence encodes CASSLAASGSYEQYF.

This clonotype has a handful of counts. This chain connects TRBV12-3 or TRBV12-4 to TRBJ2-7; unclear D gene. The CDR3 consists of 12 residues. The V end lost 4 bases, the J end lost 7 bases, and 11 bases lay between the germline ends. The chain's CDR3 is CASSSPFREQYF. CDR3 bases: TGTGCCAGCAGTTCCCCATTTAGGGAGCAGTACTTC.

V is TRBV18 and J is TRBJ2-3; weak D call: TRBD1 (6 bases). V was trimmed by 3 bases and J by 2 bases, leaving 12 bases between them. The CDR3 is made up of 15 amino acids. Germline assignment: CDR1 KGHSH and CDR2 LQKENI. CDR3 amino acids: CASSPYTGHTDTQYF. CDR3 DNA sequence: TGTGCCAGCTCACCCTATACAGGGCACACAGATACGCAGTATTTT.

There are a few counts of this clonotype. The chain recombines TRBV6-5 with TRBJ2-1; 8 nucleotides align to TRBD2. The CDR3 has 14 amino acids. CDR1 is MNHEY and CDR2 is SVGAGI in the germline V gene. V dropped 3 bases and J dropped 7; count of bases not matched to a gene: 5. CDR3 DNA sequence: TGTGCCAGCAGTTATCGCGGGAGGCAGAATGAGCAGTTCTTC. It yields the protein CASSYRGRQNEQFF.

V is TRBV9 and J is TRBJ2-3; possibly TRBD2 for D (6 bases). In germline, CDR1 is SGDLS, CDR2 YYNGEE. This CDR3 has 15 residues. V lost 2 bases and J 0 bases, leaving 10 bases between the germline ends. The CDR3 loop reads CASSVRGTSTDTQYF. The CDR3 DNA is TGTGCCAGCAGCGTTCGGGGGACTAGCACAGATACGCAGTATTTT.

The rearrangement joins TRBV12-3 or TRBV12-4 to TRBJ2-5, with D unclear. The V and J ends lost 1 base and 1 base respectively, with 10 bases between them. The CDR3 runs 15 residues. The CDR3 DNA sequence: TGTGCCAGCAGTTTAGGTCGGTCTTCCCAAGAGACCCAGTACTTC. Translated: CASSLGRSSQETQYF.

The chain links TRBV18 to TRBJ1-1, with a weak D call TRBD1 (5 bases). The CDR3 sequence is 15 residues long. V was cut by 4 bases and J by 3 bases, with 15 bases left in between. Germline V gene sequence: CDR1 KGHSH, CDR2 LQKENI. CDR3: CASSQGLGQDTEAFF. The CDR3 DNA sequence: TGTGCCAGCTCACAGGGGTTGGGGCAAGACACTGAAGCTTTCTTT.

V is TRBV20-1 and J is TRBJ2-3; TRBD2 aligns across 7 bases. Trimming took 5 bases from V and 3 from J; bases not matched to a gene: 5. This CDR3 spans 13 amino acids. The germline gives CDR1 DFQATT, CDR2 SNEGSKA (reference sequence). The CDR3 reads CSALAGITDTQYF. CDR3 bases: TGCAGTGCTTTAGCGGGCATTACAGATACGCAGTATTTT.

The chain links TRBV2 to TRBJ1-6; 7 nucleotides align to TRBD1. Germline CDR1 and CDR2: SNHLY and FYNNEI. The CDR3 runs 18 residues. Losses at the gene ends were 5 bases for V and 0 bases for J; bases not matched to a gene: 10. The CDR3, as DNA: TGTGCCAGCAGTAGCGCCGGGACAGCGAGCTCCTATAATTCACCCCTCCACTTT. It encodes CASSSAGTASSYNSPLHF. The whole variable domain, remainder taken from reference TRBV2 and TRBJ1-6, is EPEVTQTPSHQVTQMGQEVILRCVPISNHLYFYWYRQILGQKVEFLVSFYNNEISEKSEIFDDQFSVERPDGSNFTLKIRSTKLEDSAMYFCASSSAGTASSYNSPLHFGNGTRLTVT.

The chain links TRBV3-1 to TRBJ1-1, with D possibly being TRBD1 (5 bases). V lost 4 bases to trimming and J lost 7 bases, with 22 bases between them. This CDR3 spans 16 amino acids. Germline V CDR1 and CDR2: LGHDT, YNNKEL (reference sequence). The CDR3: CASSPPKTAPEIEAFF. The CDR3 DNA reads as TGTGCCAGCAGCCCTCCGAAGACAGCGCCTGAAATTGAAGCTTTCTTT. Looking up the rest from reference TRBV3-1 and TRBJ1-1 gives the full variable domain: DTAVSQTPKYLVTQMGNDKSIKCEQNLGHDTMYWYKQDSKKFLKIMFSYNNKELIINETVPNRFSPKSPDKAHLNLHINSLELGDSAVYFCASSPPKTAPEIEAFFGQGTRLTVV.

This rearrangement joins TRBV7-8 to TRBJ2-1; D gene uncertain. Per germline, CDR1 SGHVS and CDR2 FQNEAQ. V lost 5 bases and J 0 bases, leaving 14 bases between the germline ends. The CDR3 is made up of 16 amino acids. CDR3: CASSPSTKPSYNEQFF. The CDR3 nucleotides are TGTGCCAGCAGCCCAAGTACGAAACCCTCCTACAATGAGCAGTTCTTC.

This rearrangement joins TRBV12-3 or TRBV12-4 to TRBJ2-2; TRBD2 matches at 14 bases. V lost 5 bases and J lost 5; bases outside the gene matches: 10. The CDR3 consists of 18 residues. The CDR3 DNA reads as TGTGCCAGCAGTCGTCCGGGACTAGCGGGAGTAGGAACCGGGGAGCTGTTTTTT. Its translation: CASSRPGLAGVGTGELFF.

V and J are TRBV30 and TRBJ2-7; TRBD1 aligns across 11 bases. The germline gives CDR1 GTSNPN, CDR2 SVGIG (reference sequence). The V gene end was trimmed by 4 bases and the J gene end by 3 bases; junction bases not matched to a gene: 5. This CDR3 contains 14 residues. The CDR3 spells CAWTWTGGRYEQYF. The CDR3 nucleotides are TGTGCCTGGACCTGGACAGGGGGCCGCTACGAGCAGTACTTC.

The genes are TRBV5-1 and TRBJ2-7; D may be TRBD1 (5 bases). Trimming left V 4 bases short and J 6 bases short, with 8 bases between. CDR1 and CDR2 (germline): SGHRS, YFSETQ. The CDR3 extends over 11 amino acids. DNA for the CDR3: TGCGCCAGCAGCACAGGACCCGAGCAGTACTTC. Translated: CASSTGPEQYF.

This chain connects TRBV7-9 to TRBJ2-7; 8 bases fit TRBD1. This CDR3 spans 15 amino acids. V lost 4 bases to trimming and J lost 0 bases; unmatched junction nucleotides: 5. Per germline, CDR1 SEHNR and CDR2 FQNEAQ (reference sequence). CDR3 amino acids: CASSWAGQGSYEQYF. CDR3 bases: TGTGCCAGCAGCTGGGCCGGACAGGGCTCCTACGAGCAGTACTTC. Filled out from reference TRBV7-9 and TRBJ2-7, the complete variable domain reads DTGVSQNPRHKITKRGQNVTFRCDPISEHNRLYWYRQTLGQGPEFLTYFQNEAQLEKSRLLSDRFSAERPKGSFSTLEIQRTEQGDSAMYLCASSWAGQGSYEQYFGPGTRLTVT.

The CDR3 loop is CSVGKTGNTEAFF. The CDR3 bases are TGCAGCGTGGGAAAGACAGGGAACACTGAAGCTTTCTTT. This chain links TRBV29-1 with TRBJ1-1, with D possibly TRBD1 on 6 matching bases. The ends were cut back, 6 bases at V and 1 base at J, with 12 bases in the middle. This CDR3 region has 13 residues. Germline CDR1 and CDR2: SQVTM and ANQGSEA.